Below, one T cell receptor beta chain is given with its context. This sample includes further DNA sequences coding for the same CDR3. This sample was included in a study of shared clonotypes between healthy human individuals. Across the study: Each donor had three CD4 naive, three CD4 memory, two CD8 naive and one CD8 memory plate.

Only in-frame clones appear in the TCRdb table, and some are missing; sequencing was by immunoSEQ multiplex PCR. The sample has roughly 1.5 million clones; roughly 98% are singletons. Recent vaccinations or acute infections were absent in the healthy HIV-negative adult donors. The CDR3 has 14 amino acids. Trimming at V came to 3 bases and at J to 1 base, leaving 3 bases not matched to a gene. Per germline, CDR1 KGHSH and CDR2 LQKENI. Sequencing was done on a sample of naive CD4+ T cells sorted from blood. Indicated subset: CD45RA+ positively selected. The chain recombines TRBV18 with TRBJ2-7; TRBD1 agrees at 7 bases. The sequence derives from a man aged 25 to 45 in good health. The CDR3 protein is CASSPQQGSYEQYF. CDR3 bases: TGTGCCAGCTCACCTCAACAGGGGTCCTACGAGCAGTACTTC.